The clone carrying this T cell receptor beta chain was recorded once. As yet, its antigen is unknown. The data stem from a study of cytomegalovirus exposure and HLA in healthy donors. CDR3 length: 17 residues. Germline CDR1 and CDR2: SGHNT and YYREEE (reference sequence). V lost 0 bases and J lost 2; bases outside the gene matches: 8. Whole-study results and caveats: TCR association rates varied by HLA locus in a later analysis, with DRB1 highest and HLA-C lowest. V- and J-gene trimming of TCR beta was linked (in a later analysis) to a missense DCLRE1C variant.

PCR employed 60 Vbeta and 13 Jbeta primers. Clones were sequenced by immunoSEQ multiplex PCR, and TCRdb holds only the in-frame ones, with some missing. The top ten hold about 10% of the sample, which has under 250,000 clones, roughly four fifths seen once. The clonotype comes from a woman in her fifties or sixties in good health and CMV-seropositive. The sequencing sample was made of PBMCs. V and J are TRBV5-4 and TRBJ2-5, with TRBD2 identical over 9 bases. This CDR3 is CASSLVVIAGAQETQYF. CDR3 in DNA: TGTGCCAGCAGCTTGGTGGTAATAGCGGGGGCGCAAGAGACCCAGTACTTC. Looking up the rest from reference TRBV5-4 and TRBJ2-5 gives the full variable domain: ETGVTQSPTHLIKTRGQQVTLRCSSQSGHNTVSWYQQALGQGPQFIFQYYREEENGRGNFPPRFSGLQFPNYSSELNVNALELDDSALYLCASSLVVIAGAQETQYFGPGTRLLVL.